A selection of T cell receptor beta chains follows, all from one sample in a study of control samples from healthy donors and cancer patients. Some clones are missing from TCRdb's copy, which holds only in-frame ones; the method was immunoSEQ multiplex PCR. The sample has 150,000 or so clones; 85% to 90% are singletons. The material sequenced was blood. The receptors here all came from a woman in her 30s in good health. Each CDR3 is given with its conserved first and last residue. The listing skips clone size in some rows; elsewhere it reads once, few, many or a size class.

CAISPERAGLTDTQYF	TRBV10-3	TRBJ2-3	-
CASSPGQGANGYTF	TRBV4-1	TRBJ1-2	once
CASSPAGDGYTF	TRBV18	TRBJ1-2	-
CASSGTGANGALHF	TRBV25-1	TRBJ1-6	-
CASSYSGTTGELFF	TRBV6-5	TRBJ2-2	once
CASSRAGGAYEQYF	TRBV3-1/TRBV3-2	TRBJ2-7	-
CASSGIEGLLFF	TRBV7-8	TRBJ1-4	-
CASSYPTGGILTDTQYF	TRBV6-2/TRBV6-3	TRBJ2-3	-
CASSPFGQGNTEAFF	TRBV11-2	TRBJ1-1	few
CASSPGQVFSPLHF	TRBV7-9	TRBJ1-6	once
CASSLGYSGIEQFF	TRBV7-2	TRBJ2-1	-
CASSIGDGSNQPQHF	TRBV19	TRBJ1-5	-
CASSLALGGSYNSPLHF	TRBV7-6	TRBJ1-6	-
CSASEGAFIMNTEAFF	TRBV20-1	TRBJ1-1	-
CASSPGTVPHEQYF	TRBV7-2	TRBJ2-7	once
CASSFGARGYEQYF	TRBV27	TRBJ2-7	-
CATTSGTTSRSGEQYF	TRBV4-2	TRBJ2-7	once
CASRLTSGGHNNEQFF	TRBV12-2	TRBJ2-1	-
CASSPNPGGTEAFF	TRBV3-1/TRBV3-2	TRBJ1-1	-
CATSDVGGPGEKLFF	TRBV24-1	TRBJ1-4	-
CASSQGRYYEQYF	TRBV14	TRBJ2-7	-
CSAFPDANTGELFF	TRBV29-1	TRBJ2-2	-
CASSAIGLRGGVTQYF	TRBV28	TRBJ2-3	-
CASSSDRVGEKLFF	TRBV5-1	TRBJ1-4	few
CASSFADGLVAHEQFF	TRBV5-6	TRBJ2-1	-
CASRVSGKETQYF	TRBV5-1	TRBJ2-5	-